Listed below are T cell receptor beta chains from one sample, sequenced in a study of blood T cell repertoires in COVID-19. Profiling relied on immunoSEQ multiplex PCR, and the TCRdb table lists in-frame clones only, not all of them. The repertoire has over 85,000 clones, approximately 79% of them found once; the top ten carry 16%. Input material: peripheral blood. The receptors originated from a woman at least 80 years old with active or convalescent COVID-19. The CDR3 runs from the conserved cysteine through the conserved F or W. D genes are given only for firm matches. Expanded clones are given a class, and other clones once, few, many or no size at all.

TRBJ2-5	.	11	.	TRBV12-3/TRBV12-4	CASSLRETQYF	TGTGCCAGCAGTTTGAGGGAGACCCAGTACTTC
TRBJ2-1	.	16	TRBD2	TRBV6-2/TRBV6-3	CASSRPRTSSYNEQFF	TGTGCCAGCAGTCGCCCCCGGACTAGCTCCTACAATGAGCAGTTCTTC
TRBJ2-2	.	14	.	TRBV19	CASRLQDPTGELFF	TGTGCCAGTAGGTTACAGGACCCCACCGGGGAGCTGTTTTTT
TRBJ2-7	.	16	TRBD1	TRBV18	CASSEGQGLSGYEQYF	TGTGCCAGCTCAGAGGGACAGGGACTTTCTGGGTACGAGCAGTACTTC
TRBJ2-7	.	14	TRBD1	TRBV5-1	CASSFGGQRNEQYF	TGCGCCAGCAGCTTTGGGGGACAGAGGAACGAGCAGTACTTC
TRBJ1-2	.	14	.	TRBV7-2	CASSLGGTSHGYTF	TGTGCCAGCAGCTTAGGTGGGACATCCCATGGCTACACCTTC
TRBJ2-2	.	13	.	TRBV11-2	CASSSPGTGELFF	TGTGCCAGCAGCTCCCCAGGCACCGGGGAGCTGTTTTTT
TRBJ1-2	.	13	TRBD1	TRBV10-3	CAISEGTAGGYTF	TGTGCCATCAGTGAAGGGACAGCGGGTGGCTACACCTTC
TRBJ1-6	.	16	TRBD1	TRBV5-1	CASSLAYGTDRSPLHF	TGCGCCAGCAGCTTGGCTTATGGGACAGATCGGTCACCCCTCCACTTT
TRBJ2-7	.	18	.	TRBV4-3	CASSQAAVVGLFSYEQYF	TGCGCCAGCAGCCAGGCCGCGGTTGTGGGGCTATTCTCCTACGAGCAGTACTTC
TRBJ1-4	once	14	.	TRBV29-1	CSARKGPLNEKLFF	TGCAGCGCTAGGAAGGGGCCCCTCAATGAAAAACTGTTTTTT
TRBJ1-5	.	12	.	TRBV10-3	CATRTANQPQHF	TGTGCCACCCGGACAGCTAATCAGCCCCAGCATTTT
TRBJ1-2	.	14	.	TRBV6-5	CASALQRENYGYTF	TGTGCCAGCGCATTACAGCGGGAAAACTATGGCTACACCTTC
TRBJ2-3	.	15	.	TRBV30	CAWTLSAGVTDTQYF	TGTGCCTGGACTCTAAGTGCCGGGGTCACAGATACGCAGTATTTT
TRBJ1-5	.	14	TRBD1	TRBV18	CASSRQGASQPQHF	TGTGCCAGCTCACGACAGGGGGCGAGCCAGCCCCAGCATTTT
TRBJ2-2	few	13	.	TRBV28	CASRQENTGELFF	TGTGCCAGCAGACAGGAGAACACCGGGGAGCTGTTTTTT
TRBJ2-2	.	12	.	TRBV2	CASSEIGGGLFF	TGTGCCAGCAGTGAAATCGGTGGAGGGCTGTTTTTT
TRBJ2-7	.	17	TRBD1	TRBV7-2	CASSRRVAGGAGYEQYF	TGTGCCAGCAGCAGAAGGGTGGCAGGGGGCGCTGGCTACGAGCAGTACTTC
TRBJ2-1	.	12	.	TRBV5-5	CASSLQVTDQFF	TGTGCCAGCAGCTTGCAGGTCACCGACCAGTTCTTC
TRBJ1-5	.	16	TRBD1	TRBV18	CASSPPGQGYDQPQHF	TGTGCCAGCTCACCACCGGGACAGGGGTATGATCAGCCCCAGCATTTT
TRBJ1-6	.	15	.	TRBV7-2	CASSRGLTSDSPLHF	TGTGCCAGCAGCCGGGGACTAACGAGTGATTCACCCCTCCACTTT
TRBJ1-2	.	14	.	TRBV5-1	CASSFTGYNYGYTF	TGCGCCAGCAGCTTTACAGGGTATAACTATGGCTACACCTTC
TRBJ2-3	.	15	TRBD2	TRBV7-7	CASSRLAGPLDTQYF	TGTGCTAGCAGCCGCCTAGCGGGACCCCTGGATACGCAGTATTTT
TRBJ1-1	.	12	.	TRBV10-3	CASRPGNTEAFF	TGTGCCAGCCGACCAGGGAACACTGAAGCTTTCTTT
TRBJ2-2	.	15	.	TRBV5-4	CASGLGGMDTGELFF	TGTGCCAGCGGTTTGGGCGGGATGGACACCGGGGAGCTGTTTTTT
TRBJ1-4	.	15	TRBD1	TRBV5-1	CASTPQGLSNEKLFF	TGCGCCAGCACCCCACAGGGGCTGTCTAATGAAAAACTGTTTTTT
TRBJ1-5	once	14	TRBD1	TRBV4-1	CASSQGQGSQPQHF	TGCGCCAGCAGCCAAGGACAGGGGAGTCAGCCCCAGCATTTT
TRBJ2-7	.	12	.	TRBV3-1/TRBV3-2	CASSQTGYEQYF	TGTGCCAGCAGCCAAACAGGCTACGAGCAGTACTTC
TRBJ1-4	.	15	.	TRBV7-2	CASSSRLGGNEKLFF	TGTGCCAGCAGCTCCCGGTTGGGAGGGAATGAAAAACTGTTTTTT
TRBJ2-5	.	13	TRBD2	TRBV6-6	CASRKREMETQYF	TGTGCCAGCAGGAAGCGGGAGATGGAGACCCAGTACTTC
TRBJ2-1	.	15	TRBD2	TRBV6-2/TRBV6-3	CASSYEQLGRNEQFF	TGTGCCAGCAGTTACGAGCAGCTCGGGAGGAATGAGCAGTTCTTC
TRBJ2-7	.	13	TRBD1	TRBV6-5	CASSRDRAYEQYF	TGTGCCAGCAGCCGGGACAGGGCCTACGAGCAGTACTTC
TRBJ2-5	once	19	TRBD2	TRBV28	CASSLWRELAGGTRETQYF	TGTGCCAGCAGTTTATGGAGGGAACTAGCGGGAGGGACTCGAGAGACCCAGTACTTC
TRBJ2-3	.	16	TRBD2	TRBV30	CAWSASGRGGTDTQYF	TGTGCCTGGAGTGCGAGCGGGAGGGGGGGGACAGATACGCAGTATTTT
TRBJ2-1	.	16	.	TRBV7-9	CASSSILAGNYNEQFF	TGTGCCAGCAGCTCGATCCTAGCAGGAAACTACAATGAGCAGTTCTTC
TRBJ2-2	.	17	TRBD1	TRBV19	CASGTGVSVFGSGELFF	TGTGCCAGTGGAACAGGGGTTAGTGTGTTTGGCTCCGGGGAGCTGTTTTTT
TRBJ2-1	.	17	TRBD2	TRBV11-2	CASSLGGAGDLYNEQFF	TGTGCCAGCAGCTTAGGTGGAGCGGGGGACCTATACAATGAGCAGTTCTTC
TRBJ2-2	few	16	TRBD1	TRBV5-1	CASSLGPGQGSGELFF	TGCGCCAGCAGCTTGGGTCCGGGACAGGGGTCCGGGGAGCTGTTTTTT
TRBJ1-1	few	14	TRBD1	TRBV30	CAWSGGQGSTEAFF	TGTGCCTGGAGTGGGGGACAGGGCTCAACTGAAGCTTTCTTT
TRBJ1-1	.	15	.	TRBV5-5	CASSFQGGMNTEAFF	TGTGCCAGCAGCTTTCAGGGTGGCATGAACACTGAAGCTTTCTTT
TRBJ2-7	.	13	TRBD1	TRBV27	CASSPRGSYEQYF	TGTGCCAGCAGTCCCAGGGGGTCATACGAGCAGTACTTC
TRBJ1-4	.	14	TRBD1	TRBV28	CASRSGTGEEKLFF	TGTGCCAGCAGATCCGGGACAGGGGAAGAAAAACTGTTTTTT
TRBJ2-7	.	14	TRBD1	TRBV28	CASKGQGSSYEQYF	TGTGCCAGCAAGGGACAGGGAAGCTCCTACGAGCAGTACTTC
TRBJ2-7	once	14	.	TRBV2	CASRERQFRHEQYF	TGTGCCAGCAGAGAAAGACAGTTCCGGCACGAGCAGTACTTC
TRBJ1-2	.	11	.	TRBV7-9	CASSLSSGYTF	TGTGCCAGCAGCTTATCCAGTGGCTACACCTTC
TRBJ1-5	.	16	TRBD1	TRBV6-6	CASSYGTGAFNQPQHF	TGTGCCAGCAGTTACGGGACAGGGGCCTTCAATCAGCCCCAGCATTTT